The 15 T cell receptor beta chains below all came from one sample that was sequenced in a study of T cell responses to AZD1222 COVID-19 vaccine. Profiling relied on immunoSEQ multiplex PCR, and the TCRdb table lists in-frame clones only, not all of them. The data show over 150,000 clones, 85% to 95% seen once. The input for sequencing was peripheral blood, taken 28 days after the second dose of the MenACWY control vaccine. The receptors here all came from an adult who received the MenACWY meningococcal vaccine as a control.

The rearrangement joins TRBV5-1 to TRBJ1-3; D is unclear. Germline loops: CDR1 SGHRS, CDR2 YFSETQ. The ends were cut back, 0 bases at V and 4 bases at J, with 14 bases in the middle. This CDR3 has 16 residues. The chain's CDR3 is CASSLAARRFGNTIYF. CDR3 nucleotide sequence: TGCGCCAGCAGCTTGGCCGCCAGGAGGTTCGGAAACACCATATATTTT.

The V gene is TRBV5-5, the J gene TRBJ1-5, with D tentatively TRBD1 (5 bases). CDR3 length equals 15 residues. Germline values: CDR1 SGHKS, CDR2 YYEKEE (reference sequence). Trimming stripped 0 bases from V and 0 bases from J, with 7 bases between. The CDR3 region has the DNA TGTGCCAGCAGCTTGGGACAGAATAGCAATCAGCCCCAGCATTTT. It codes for CASSLGQNSNQPQHF.

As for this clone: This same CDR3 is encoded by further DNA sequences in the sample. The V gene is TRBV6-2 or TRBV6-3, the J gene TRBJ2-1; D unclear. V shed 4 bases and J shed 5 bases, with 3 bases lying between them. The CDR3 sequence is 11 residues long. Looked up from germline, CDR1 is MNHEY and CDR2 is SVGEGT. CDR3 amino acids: CASSFHNEQFF. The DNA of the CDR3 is TGTGCCAGCAGTTTCCACAATGAGCAGTTCTTC.

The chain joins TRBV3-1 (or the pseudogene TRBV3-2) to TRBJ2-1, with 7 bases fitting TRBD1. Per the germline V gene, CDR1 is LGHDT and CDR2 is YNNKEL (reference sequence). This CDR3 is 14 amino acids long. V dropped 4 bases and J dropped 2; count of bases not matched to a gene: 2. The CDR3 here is CASSLTGTYNEQFF. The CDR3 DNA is TGTGCCAGCAGCCTGACAGGGACCTACAATGAGCAGTTCTTC.

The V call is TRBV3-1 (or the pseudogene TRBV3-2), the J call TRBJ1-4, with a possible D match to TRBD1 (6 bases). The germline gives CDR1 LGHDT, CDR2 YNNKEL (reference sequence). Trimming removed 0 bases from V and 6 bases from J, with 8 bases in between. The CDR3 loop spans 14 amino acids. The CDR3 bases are TGTGCCAGCAGCCAAGATGGGGGCTATGAAAAACTGTTTTTT. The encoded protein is CASSQDGGYEKLFF.

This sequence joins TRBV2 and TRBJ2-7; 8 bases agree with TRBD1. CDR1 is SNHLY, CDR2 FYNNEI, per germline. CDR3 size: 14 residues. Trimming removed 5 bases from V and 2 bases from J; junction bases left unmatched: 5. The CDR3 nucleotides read TGTGCCAGCAGTCTTAGGACAGGGACCTACGAGCAGTACTTC. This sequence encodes CASSLRTGTYEQYF.

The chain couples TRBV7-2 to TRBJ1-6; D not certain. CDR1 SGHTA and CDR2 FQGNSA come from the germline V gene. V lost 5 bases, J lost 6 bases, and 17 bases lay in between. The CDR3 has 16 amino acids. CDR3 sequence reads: CASSPRSYGLNSPLHF. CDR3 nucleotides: TGTGCCAGCAGCCCCCGAAGTTATGGACTTAATTCACCCCTCCACTTT.

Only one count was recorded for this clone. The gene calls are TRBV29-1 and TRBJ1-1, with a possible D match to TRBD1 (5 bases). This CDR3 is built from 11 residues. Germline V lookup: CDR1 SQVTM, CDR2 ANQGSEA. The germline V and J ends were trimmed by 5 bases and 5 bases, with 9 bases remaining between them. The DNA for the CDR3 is TGCAGCGTTACGGGGGGGACTGAAGCTTTCTTT. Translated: CSVTGGTEAFF.

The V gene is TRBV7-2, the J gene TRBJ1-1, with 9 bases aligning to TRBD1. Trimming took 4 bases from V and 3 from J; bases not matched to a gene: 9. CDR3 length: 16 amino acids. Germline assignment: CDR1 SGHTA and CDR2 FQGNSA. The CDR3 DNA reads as TGTGCCAGCAGCTCACGCCGGGACAGGGTCGACACTGAAGCTTTCTTT. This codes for CASSSRRDRVDTEAFF.

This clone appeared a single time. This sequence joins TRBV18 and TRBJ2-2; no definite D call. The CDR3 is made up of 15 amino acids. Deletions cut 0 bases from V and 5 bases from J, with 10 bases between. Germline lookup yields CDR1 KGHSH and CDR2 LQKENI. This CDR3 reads CASSPPGLPTGELFF. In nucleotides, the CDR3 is TGTGCCAGCTCACCACCCGGCCTCCCAACCGGGGAGCTGTTTTTT.

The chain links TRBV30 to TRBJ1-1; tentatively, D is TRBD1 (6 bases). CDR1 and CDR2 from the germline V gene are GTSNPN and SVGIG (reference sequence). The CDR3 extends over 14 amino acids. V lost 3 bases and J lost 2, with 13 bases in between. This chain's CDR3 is CAWSPGVFNTEAFF. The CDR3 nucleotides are TGTGCCTGGAGCCCAGGGGTTTTCAACACTGAAGCTTTCTTT.

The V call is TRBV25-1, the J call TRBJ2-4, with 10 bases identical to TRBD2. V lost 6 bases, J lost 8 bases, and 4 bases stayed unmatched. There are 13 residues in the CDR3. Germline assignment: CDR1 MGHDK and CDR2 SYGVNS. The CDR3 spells CASSRSGGYIQYF. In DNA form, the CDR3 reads TGTGCCAGCAGCCGTAGCGGGGGGTACATTCAGTACTTC. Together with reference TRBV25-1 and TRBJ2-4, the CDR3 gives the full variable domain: EADIYQTPRYLVIGTGKKITLECSQTMGHDKMYWYQQDPGMELHLIHYSYGVNSTEKGDLSSESTVSRIRTEHFPLTLESARPSHTSQYLCASSRSGGYIQYFGAGTRLSVL.

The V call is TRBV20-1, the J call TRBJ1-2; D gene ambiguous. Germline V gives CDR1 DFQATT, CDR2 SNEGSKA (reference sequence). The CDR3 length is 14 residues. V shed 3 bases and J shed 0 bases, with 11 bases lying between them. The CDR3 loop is CSASLPGTNYGYTF. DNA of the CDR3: TGCAGTGCTAGTTTACCGGGGACTAACTATGGCTACACCTTC.

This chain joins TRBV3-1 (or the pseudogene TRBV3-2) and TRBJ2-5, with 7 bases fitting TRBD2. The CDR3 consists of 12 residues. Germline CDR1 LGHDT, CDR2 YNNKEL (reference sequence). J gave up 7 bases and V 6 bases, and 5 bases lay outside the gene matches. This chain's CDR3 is CASRSGGTTQYF. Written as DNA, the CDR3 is TGTGCCAGCAGATCGGGGGGAACGACCCAGTACTTC.

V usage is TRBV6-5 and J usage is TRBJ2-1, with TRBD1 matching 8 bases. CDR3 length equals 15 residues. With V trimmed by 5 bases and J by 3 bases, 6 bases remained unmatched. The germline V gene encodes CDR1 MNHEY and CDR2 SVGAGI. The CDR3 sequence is CASSPQGAYYNEQFF. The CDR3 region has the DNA TGTGCCAGCAGTCCCCAGGGGGCCTACTACAATGAGCAGTTCTTC.